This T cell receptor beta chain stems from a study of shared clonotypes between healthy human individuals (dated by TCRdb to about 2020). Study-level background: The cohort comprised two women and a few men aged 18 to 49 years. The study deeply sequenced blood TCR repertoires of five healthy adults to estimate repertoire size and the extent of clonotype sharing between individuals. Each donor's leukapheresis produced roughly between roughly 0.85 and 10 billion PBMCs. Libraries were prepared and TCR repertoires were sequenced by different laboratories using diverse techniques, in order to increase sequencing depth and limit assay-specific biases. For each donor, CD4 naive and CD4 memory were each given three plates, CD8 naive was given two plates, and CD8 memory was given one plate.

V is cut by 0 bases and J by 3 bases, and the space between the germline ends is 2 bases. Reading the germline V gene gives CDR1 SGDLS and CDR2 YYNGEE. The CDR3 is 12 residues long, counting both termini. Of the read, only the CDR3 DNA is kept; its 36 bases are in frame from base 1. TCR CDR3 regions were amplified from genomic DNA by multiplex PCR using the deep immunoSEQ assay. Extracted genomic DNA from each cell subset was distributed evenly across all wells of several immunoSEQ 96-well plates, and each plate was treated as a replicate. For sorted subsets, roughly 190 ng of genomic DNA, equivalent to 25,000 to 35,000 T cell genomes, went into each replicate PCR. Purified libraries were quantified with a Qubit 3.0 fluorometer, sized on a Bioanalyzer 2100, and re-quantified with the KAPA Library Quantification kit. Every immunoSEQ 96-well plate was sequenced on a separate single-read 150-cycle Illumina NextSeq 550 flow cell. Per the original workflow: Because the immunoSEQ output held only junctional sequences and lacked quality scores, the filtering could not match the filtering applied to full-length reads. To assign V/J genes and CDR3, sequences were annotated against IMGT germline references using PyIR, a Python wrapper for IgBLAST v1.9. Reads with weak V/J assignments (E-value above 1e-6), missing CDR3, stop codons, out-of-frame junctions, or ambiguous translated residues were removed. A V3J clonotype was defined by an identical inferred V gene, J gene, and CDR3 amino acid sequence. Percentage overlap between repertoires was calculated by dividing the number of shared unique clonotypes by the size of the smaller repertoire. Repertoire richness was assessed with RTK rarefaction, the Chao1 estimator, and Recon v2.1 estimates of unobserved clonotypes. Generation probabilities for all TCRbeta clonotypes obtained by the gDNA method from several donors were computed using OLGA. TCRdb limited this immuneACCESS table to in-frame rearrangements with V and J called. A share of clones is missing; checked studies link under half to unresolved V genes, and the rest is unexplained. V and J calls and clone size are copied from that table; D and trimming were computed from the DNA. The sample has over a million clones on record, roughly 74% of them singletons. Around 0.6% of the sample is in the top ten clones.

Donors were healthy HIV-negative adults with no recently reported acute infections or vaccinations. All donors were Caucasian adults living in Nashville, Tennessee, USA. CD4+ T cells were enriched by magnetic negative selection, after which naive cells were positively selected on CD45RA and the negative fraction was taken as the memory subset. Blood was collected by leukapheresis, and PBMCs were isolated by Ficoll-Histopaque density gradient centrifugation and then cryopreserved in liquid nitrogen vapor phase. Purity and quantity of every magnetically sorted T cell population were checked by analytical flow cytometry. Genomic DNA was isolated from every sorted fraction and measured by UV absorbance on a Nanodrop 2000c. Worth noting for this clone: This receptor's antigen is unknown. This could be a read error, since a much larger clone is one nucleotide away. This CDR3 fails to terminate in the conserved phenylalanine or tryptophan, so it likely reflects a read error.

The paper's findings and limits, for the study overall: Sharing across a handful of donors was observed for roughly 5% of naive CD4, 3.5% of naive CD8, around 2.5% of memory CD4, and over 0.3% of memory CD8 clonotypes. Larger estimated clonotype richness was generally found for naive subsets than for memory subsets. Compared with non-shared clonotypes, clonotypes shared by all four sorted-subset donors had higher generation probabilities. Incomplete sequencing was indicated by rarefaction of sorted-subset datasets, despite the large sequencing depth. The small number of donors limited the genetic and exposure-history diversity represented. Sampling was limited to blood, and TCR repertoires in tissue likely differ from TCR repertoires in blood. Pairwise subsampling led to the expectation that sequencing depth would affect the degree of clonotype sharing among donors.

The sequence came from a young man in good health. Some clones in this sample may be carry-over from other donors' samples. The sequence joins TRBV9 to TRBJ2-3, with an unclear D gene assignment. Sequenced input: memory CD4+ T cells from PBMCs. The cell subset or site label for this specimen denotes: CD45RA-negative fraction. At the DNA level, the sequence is TGTGCCAGCAGCGTAGAGACAGATACGCAGTATCTT. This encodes CASSVETDTQYL.